This T cell receptor (beta chain) was sequenced during a study of shared clonotypes between healthy human individuals. For this clone: Its specificity is unknown.

Study results and caveats: Depth was large, yet rarefaction showed that sorted-subset sequencing was incomplete. Generally, naive subsets came out with larger estimated richness than memory subsets. The represented genetic and exposure-history diversity was limited by the small number of donors.

The naive CD8 fraction comprised CD45RO-negative cells positively selected for CCR7 and excluded terminally differentiated effector memory CD45RA+ cells. Sequenced by immunoSEQ multiplex PCR; TCRdb stores in-frame clones only, minus some. The sample contains millions of clones, 85% to 95% of which appear only once. In germline, CDR1 is SGHNT, CDR2 YYREEE (reference sequence). With 5 bases clipped from V and 8 bases from J, the junction kept 6 bases outside the gene matches. The CDR3 has 14 amino acids. This receptor was obtained from a man younger than 35 in good health. Some clones in this sample may be carry-over from other donors' samples. V gene TRBV5-4 combines with J gene TRBJ2-1; 11 positions match TRBD2. What was sequenced was naive CD8+ T cells from PBMCs. Here the CDR3 reads CASSSGLAVHEQFF. The CDR3 DNA is TGTGCCAGCAGTTCGGGACTAGCGGTCCATGAGCAGTTCTTC.